This T cell receptor beta chain was recovered during a study of blood T cell repertoires in COVID-19. Germline CDR1 reads SGHRS; CDR2 reads YFSETQ. The CDR3 contains 12 residues. Trimming pared 2 bases from V and 5 bases from J, leaving 7 bases between. Generated by immunoSEQ multiplex PCR, the TCRdb table keeps only in-frame clones and is missing some. Among some 38,000 clones, more than 85% were seen once, and the ten largest hold approximately 20%. This chain connects TRBV5-1 to TRBJ2-5, with D tentatively TRBD1 (6 bases). Sequenced material: peripheral blood. The clonotype comes from a man aged 65 to 79 with acute or convalescent COVID-19. The CDR3 reads CASSLRGETQYF. DNA for the CDR3: TGCGCCAGCAGCTTAAGGGGGGAGACCCAGTACTTC.